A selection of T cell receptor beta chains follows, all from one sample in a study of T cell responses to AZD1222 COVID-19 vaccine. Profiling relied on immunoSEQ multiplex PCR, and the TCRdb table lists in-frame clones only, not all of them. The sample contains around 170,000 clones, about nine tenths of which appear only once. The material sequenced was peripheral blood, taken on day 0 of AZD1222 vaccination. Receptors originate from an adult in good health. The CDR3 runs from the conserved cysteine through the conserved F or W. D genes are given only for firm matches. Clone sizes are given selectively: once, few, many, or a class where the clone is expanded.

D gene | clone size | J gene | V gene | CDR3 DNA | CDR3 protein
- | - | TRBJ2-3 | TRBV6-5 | TGTGCCAGCAGTTACGGGCGGAGGGATACGCAGTATTTT | CASSYGRRDTQYF
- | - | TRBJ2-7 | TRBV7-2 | TGTGCCAGCAGCTTAATGTTCGACAGAACCTACGAGCAGTACTTC | CASSLMFDRTYEQYF
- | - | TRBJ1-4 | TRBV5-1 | TGCGCCAGCAGCCTATCGACAGGCAATGAAAAACTGTTTTTT | CASSLSTGNEKLFF
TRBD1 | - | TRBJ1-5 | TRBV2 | TGTGCCAGCAGTATACAGGGGGCCCTCAATCAGCCCCAGCATTTT | CASSIQGALNQPQHF
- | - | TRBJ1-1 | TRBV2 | TGTGCCAGCAGTAGGGACGGCTACACTGAAGCTTTCTTT | CASSRDGYTEAFF
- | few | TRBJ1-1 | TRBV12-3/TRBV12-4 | TGTGCCAGCAGTTTGGAGGTCTTGGGAGCTTTCTTT | CASSLEVLGAFF
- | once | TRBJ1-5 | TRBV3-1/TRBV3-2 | TGTGCCAGCAGCCAAGAAGTGGGGGCCGATGGGAATCAGCCCCAGCATTTT | CASSQEVGADGNQPQHF
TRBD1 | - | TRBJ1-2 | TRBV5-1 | TGCGCCAGCAGCTTGTCAACAGGGGGCTATGGCTACACCTTC | CASSLSTGGYGYTF
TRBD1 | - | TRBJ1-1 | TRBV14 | TGTGCCAGCAGCCACTCGACAGGGAGTGGAGCTTTCTTT | CASSHSTGSGAFF
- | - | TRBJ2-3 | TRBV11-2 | TGTGCCAGCAGCTTAGTCTCGGGCACAGATACGCAGTATTTT | CASSLVSGTDTQYF
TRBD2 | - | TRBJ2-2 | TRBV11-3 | TGTGCCAGCAGTCGGTCGGGACTAGCGGACACCGGGGAGCTGTTTTTT | CASSRSGLADTGELFF
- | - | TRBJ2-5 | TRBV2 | TGTGCCAGCAGTGAGGCGAAGATAGCTTCCCAAGAGACCCAGTACTTC | CASSEAKIASQETQYF
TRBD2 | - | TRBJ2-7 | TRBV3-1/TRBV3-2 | TGTGCCACCTCCGGGACTAGCGGGGGGACCTACTACGAGCAGTACTTC | CATSGTSGGTYYEQYF
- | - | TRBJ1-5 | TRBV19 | TGTGCCAGTAGGGGGGCCGGGACGGCGAGCAATCAGCCCCAGCATTTT | CASRGAGTASNQPQHF
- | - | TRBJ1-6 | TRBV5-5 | TGTGCCAGCACCTTAACTTTCTCGGGGACCCTCCACTTT | CASTLTFSGTLHF